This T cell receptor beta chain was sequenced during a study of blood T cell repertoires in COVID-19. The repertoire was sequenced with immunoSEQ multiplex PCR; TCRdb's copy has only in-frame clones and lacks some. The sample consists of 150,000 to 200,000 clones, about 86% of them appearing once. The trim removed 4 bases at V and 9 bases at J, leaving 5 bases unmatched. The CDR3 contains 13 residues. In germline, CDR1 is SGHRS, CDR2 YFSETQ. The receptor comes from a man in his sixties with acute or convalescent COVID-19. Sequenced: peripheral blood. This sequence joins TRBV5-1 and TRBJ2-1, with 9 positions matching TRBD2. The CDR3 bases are TGCGCCAGCAGCAAAAATAGCGGGAGTGAGCAGTTCTTC. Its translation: CASSKNSGSEQFF.